The next 7 T cell receptor beta chains were all read from a single sample in a study of molecular identifiers for immune sequencing clone quantification. One entry per CDR3 protein, called by TCRdb with MiXCR from the PCR reads. The sample lists approximately 500,000 distinct CDR3 sequences, 20% to 25% occurring once. The sample comprised naive CD8+ T cells from blood, with Jurkat cell RNA spiked in. Subset indicated: FACS-sorted CD8+CD4-CCR7+CD45RA+ naive T cells. Source of these receptors: a human donor in good health. Some libraries in this study had Jurkat cell RNA spiked in.

The chain is built from TRBV5-6 and TRBJ2-7; the D is unclear. Per germline, CDR1 SGHDT and CDR2 YYEEEE. The CDR3 extends over 12 amino acids. V was pared by 5 bases and J by 7 bases, with 13 bases between. CDR3 in amino acids: CASSIPAREQYF. DNA for the CDR3: TGTGCCAGCAGTATCCCTGCGAGGGAGCAGTACTTC.

This chain uses TRBV11-2 with TRBJ2-3; 8 bases are shared with TRBD2. With 1 base clipped from V and 5 bases from J, the junction kept 8 bases outside the gene matches. Germline values: CDR1 SGHAT, CDR2 FQNNGV. CDR3 length: 16 residues. The CDR3 region is CASSLAASGLEDTQYF. CDR3 DNA sequence: TGTGCCAGCAGCTTAGCGGCTAGCGGGTTGGAAGATACGCAGTATTTT.

Ten or more counts support this clonotype. V usage is TRBV12-3 or TRBV12-4 and J usage is TRBJ1-5; the D is unclear. There are 16 residues in the CDR3. Trimming shortened V by 5 bases and J by 2 bases, and 16 bases separated the two germline ends. DNA of the CDR3: TGTGCCAGCAGTCCCGCCGGGGTTACGGGCAATCAGCCCCAGCATTTT. Protein product: CASSPAGVTGNQPQHF.

This rearrangement joins TRBV13 to TRBJ2-2; either TRBD1 or TRBD2 may supply D (5 bases each). Germline CDR1 and CDR2: PRHDT and FYEKMQ (reference sequence). This CDR3 spans 15 amino acids. The V and J ends lost 4 bases and 0 bases respectively, with 9 bases between them. CDR3 DNA sequence: TGTGCCAGCAGCTCTCGGGACCCGAACACCGGGGAGCTGTTTTTT. Its translation is CASSSRDPNTGELFF.

This clonotype was observed many times. The rearrangement links TRBV13 to TRBJ2-3; D remains ambiguous. Germline V gene lookup returns CDR1 PRHDT and CDR2 FYEKMQ (reference sequence). V shed 5 bases and J shed 6 bases, with 12 bases lying between them. The CDR3 runs 13 residues. The CDR3 DNA sequence: TGTGCCAGCAGCGCCCTCTCGGCGGATACGCAGTATTTT. Its translation: CASSALSADTQYF.

This clonotype was seen at least ten times. The CDR3 DNA reads TGTGCCAGCAGATCCGGACTAGAGGATACGCAGTATTTT. Its protein product is CASRSGLEDTQYF. V usage is TRBV7-9 and J usage is TRBJ2-3, with 7 bases lining up with TRBD2. Trimming took 6 bases from V and 6 from J; bases not matched to a gene: 6. The CDR3 loop spans 13 amino acids. CDR1 and CDR2 (germline): SEHNR, FQNEAQ (reference sequence).

This clonotype was detected only a few times. The chain recombines TRBV4-3 with TRBJ2-7, with D perhaps assigned TRBD1 or TRBD2 (6 bases each). Germline assignment: CDR1 LGHNA and CDR2 YSLEER. This CDR3 is built from 15 residues. Trimming removed 3 bases at V and 1 base at J, with 13 bases between. This chain's CDR3 is CASSQGRTASYEQYF. As DNA, the CDR3 is TGCGCCAGCAGCCAGGGGAGGACAGCTTCCTACGAGCAGTACTTC.